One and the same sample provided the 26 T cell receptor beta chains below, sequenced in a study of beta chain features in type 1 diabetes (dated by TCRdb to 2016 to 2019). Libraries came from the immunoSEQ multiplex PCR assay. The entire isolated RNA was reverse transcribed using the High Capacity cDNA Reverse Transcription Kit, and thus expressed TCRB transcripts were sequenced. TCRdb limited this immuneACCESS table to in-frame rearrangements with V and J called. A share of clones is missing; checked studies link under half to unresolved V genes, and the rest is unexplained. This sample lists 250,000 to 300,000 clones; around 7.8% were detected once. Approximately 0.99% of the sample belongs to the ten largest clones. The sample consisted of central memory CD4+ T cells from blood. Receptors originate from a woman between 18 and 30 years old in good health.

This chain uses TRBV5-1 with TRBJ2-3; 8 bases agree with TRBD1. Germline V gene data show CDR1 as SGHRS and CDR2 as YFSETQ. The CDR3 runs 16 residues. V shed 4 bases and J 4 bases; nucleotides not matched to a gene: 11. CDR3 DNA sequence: TGCGCCAGCAGCCCCCTTGTACGGACAGGGCCAGATACGCAGTATTTT. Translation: CASSPLVRTGPDTQYF.

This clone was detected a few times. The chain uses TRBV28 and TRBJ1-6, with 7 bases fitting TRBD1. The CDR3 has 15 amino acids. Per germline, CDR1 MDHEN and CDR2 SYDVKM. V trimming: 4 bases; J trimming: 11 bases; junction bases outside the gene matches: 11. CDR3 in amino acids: CASSSPTGARAPLHF. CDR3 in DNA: TGTGCCAGCAGTTCCCCTACAGGGGCTAGGGCACCCCTCCACTTT.

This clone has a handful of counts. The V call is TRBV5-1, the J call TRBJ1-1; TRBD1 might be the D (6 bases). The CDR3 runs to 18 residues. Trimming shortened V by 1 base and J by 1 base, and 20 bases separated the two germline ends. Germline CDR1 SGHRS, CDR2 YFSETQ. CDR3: CASSLQGTATPPNTEAFF. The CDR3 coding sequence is TGCGCCAGCAGCTTGCAGGGGACGGCGACCCCTCCGAACACTGAAGCTTTCTTT. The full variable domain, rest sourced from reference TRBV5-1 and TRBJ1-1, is KAGVTQTPRYLIKTRGQQVTLSCSPISGHRSVSWYQQTPGQGLQFLFEYFSETQRNKGNFPGRFSGRQFSNSRSEMNVSTLELGDSALYLCASSLQGTATPPNTEAFFGQGTRLTVV.

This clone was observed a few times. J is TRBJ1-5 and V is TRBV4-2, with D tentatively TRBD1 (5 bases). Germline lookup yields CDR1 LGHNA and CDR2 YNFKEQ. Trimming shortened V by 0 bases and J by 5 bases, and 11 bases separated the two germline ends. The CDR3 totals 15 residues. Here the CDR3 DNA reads TGTGCCAGCAGCCAAGATTCGACAGCCCATCAGCCCCAGCATTTT. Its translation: CASSQDSTAHQPQHF.

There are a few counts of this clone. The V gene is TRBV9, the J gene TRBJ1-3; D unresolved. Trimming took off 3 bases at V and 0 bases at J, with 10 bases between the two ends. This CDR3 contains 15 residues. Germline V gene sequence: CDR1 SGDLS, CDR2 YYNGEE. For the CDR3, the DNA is TGTGCCAGCAGCGGAGTTCACAGCTCTGGAAACACCATATATTTT. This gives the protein CASSGVHSSGNTIYF.

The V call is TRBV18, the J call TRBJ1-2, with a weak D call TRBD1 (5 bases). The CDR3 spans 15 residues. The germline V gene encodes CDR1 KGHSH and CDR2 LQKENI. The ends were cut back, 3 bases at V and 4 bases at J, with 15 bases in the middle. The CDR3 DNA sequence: TGTGCCAGCTCACCCGGGGAGGGGCAAATCTATGGCTACACCTTC. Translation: CASSPGEGQIYGYTF.

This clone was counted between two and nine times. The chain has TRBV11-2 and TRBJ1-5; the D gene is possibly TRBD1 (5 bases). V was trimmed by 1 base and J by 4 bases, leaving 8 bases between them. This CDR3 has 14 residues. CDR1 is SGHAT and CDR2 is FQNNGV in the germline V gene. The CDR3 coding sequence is TGTGCCAGCAGCTTAGCCGCAGGGAATCAGCCCCAGCATTTT. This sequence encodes CASSLAAGNQPQHF.

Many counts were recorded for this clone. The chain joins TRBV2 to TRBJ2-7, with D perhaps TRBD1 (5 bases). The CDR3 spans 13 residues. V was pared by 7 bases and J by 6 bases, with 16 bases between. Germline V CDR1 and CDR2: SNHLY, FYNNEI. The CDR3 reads CASTVGQGREQYF. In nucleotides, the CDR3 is TGTGCCAGCACCGTCGGGCAGGGTCGCGAGCAGTACTTC.

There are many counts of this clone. The CDR3 DNA sequence: TGTGCCAGCAGCCCCTCGGGGGGGCGCAAGGCGGAACTGTTTTTT. Translating it yields CASSPSGGRKAELFF. The genes are TRBV9 and TRBJ1-4, with a weak D call TRBD1 (6 bases). Germline CDR1 and CDR2: SGDLS and YYNGEE. The length of the CDR3 is 15 residues. V lost 4 bases and J 12 bases, leaving 22 bases between the germline ends. The whole variable domain, remainder taken from reference TRBV9 and TRBJ1-4, is DSGVTQTPKHLITATGQRVTLRCSPRSGDLSVYWYQQSLDQGLQFLIQYYNGEERAKGNILERFSAQQFPDLHSELNLSSLELGDSALYFCASSPSGGRKAELFFGSGTQLSVL.

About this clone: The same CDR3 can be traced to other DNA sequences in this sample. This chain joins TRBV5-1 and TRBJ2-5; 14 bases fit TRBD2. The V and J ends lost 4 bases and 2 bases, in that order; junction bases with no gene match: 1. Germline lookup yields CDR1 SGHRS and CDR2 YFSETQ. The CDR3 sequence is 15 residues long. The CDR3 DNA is TGCGCCAGCAGCCGACTAGCGGGGGGGCAAGAGACCCAGTACTTC. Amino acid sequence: CASSRLAGGQETQYF.

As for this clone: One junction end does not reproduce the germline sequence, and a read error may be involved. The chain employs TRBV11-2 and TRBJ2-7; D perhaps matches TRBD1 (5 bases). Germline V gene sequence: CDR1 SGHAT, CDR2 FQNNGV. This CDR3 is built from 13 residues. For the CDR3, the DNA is TGTGCCAGCAGCCTAATGGACCGACAGCCTCTATTCTTC. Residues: CASSLMDRQPLFF. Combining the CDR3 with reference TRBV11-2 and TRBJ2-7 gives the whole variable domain EAGVAQSPRYKIIEKRQSVAFWCNPISGHATLYWYQQILGQGPKLLIQFQNNGVVDDSQLPKDRFSAERLKGVDSTLKIQPAKLEDSAVYLCASSLMDRQPLFFGPGTRLTVT.

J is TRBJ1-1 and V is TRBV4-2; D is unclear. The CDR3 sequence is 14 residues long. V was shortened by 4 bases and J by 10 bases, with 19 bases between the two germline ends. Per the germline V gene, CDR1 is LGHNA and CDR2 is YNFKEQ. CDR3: CASSPTDLARGAFF. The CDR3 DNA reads TGTGCCAGCAGCCCTACTGATTTGGCGAGAGGAGCTTTCTTT.

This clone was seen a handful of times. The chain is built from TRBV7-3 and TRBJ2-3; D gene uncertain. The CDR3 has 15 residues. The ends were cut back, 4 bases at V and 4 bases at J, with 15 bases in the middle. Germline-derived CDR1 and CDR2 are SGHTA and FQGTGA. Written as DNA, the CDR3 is TGTGCCAGCAGCTCAGTCGGCGGCGGCCCAGATACGCAGTATTTT. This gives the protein CASSSVGGGPDTQYF. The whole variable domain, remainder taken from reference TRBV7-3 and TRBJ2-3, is GAGVSQTPSNKVTEKGKYVELRCDPISGHTALYWYRQSLGQGPEFLIYFQGTGAADDSGLPNDRFFAVRPEGSVSTLKIQRTERGDSAVYLCASSSVGGGPDTQYFGPGTRLTVL.

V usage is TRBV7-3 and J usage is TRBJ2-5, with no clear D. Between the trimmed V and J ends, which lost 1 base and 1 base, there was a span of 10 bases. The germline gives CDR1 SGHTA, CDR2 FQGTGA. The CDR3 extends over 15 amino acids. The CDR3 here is CASSLSPAFQETQYF. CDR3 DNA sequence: TGTGCCAGCAGCTTAAGCCCAGCATTCCAAGAGACCCAGTACTTC.

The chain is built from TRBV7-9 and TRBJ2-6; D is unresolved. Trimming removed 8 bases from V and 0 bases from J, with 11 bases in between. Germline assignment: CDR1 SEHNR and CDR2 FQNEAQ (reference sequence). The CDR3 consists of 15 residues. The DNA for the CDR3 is TGTGCCAGCGGGGTCGCGACCTCTGGGGCCAACGTCCTGACTTTC. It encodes CASGVATSGANVLTF.

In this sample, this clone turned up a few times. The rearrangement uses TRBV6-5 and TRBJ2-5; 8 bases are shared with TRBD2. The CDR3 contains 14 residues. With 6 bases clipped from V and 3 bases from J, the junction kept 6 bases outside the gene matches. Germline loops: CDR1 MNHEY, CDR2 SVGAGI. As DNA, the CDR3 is TGTGCCAGCAGCTCGGGACTAGTCGAAGAGACCCAGTACTTC. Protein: CASSSGLVEETQYF.

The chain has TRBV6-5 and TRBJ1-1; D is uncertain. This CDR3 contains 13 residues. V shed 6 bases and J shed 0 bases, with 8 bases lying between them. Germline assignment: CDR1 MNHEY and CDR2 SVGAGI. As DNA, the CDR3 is TGTGCCAGCAGACACACGATGAACACTGAAGCTTTCTTT. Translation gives CASRHTMNTEAFF.

This CDR3 reads CASSLRTGDTGELFF. DNA of the CDR3: TGTGCCAGCAGCTTAAGGACAGGGGACACCGGGGAGCTGTTTTTT. The chain couples TRBV7-2 to TRBJ2-2, with 9 bases lining up with TRBD1. The CDR3 loop spans 15 amino acids. J lost 3 bases, V lost 2 bases, and 1 base had no gene match. Germline lookup yields CDR1 SGHTA and CDR2 FQGNSA. Combining the CDR3 with reference TRBV7-2 and TRBJ2-2 gives the whole variable domain GAGVSQSPSNKVTEKGKDVELRCDPISGHTALYWYRQSLGQGLEFLIYFQGNSAPDKSGLPSDRFSAERTGGSVSTLTIQRTQQEDSAVYLCASSLRTGDTGELFFGEGSRLTVL.

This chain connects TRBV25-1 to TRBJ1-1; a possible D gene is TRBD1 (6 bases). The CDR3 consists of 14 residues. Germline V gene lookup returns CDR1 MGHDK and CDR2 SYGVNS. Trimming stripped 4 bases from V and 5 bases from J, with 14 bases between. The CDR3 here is CASSASGRGTEAFF. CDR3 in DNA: TGTGCCAGCAGTGCCTCGGGCAGGGGTACTGAAGCTTTCTTT.

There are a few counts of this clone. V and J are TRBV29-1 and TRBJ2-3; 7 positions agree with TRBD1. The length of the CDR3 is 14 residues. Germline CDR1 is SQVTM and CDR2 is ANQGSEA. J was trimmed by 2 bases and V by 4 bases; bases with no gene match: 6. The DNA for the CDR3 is TGCAGCGTTGTCCACAGGGGCGACACAGATACGCAGTATTTT. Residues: CSVVHRGDTDTQYF.

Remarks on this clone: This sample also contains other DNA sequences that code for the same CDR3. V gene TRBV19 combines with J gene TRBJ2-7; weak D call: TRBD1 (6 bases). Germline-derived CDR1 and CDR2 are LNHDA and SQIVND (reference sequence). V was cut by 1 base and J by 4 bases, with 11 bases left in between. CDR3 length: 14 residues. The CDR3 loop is CASSIGGQLYEQYF. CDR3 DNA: TGTGCCAGTAGTATAGGGGGACAATTGTACGAGCAGTACTTC.

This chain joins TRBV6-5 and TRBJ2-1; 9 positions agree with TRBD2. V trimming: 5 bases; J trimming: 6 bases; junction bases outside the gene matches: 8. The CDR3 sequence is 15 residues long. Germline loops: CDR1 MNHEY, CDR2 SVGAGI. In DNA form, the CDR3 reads TGTGCCAGCAGTATGGTAGCGGGAGACACCAATGAGCAGTTCTTC. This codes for CASSMVAGDTNEQFF.

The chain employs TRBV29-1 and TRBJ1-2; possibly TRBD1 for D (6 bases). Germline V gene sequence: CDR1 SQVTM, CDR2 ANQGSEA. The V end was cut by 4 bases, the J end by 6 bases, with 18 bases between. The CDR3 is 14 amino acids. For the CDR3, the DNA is TGCAGCGTTGTTAGGTCAGGGGATAGGGATGGCTACACCTTC. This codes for CSVVRSGDRDGYTF.

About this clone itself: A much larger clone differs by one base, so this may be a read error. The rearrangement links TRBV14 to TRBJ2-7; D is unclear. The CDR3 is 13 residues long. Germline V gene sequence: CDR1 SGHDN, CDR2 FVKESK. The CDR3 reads CVSSHGPPYEQYF. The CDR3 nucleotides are TGTGTCAGCAGCCACGGGCCCCCCTACGAGCAGTACTTC.

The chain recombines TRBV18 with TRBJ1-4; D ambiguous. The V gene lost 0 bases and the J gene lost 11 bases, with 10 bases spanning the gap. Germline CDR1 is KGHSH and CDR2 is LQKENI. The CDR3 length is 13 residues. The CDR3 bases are TGTGCCAGCTCACCACCGTCGGGGTCTAAACTGTTTTTT. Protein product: CASSPPSGSKLFF.

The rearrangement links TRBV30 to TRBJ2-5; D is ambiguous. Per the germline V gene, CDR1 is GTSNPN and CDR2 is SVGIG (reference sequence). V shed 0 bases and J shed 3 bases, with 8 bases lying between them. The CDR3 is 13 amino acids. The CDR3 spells CAWSVGWEETQYF. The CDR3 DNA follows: TGTGCCTGGAGTGTAGGTTGGGAAGAGACCCAGTACTTC.